This T cell receptor beta chain was retrieved from a study of blood T cell repertoires in COVID-19. Germline V gives CDR1 SGDLS, CDR2 YYNGEE. The CDR3 spans 17 residues. V gave up 0 bases and J gave up 0 bases, with 14 bases separating them. Measured with immunoSEQ multiplex PCR; TCRdb has only the in-frame clones, and not every one. Of around 380,000 clones listed, about 90% were seen once; the top ten hold 1% to 1.5%. Residents of approximately 25 US areas, aged roughly 18 to 89 years, made up the participants. This receptor was taken from a man younger than 45 who had recovered from COVID-19. The sequenced sample consisted of PBMCs or T cells enriched from blood (not recorded which). The chain couples TRBV9 to TRBJ2-3; the D is unclear. CDR3 nucleotide sequence: TGTGCCAGCAGCGTAGGAAGCGCGAGCTCTAGCACAGATACGCAGTATTTT. Protein sequence: CASSVGSASSSTDTQYF.